This T cell receptor beta chain was retrieved from a study of blood T cell repertoires in COVID-19. About the research overall: The United States, Italy and Spain provided the acute and convalescent COVID-19 samples. Sources were T cells, B-cell-depleted T cells, or PBMCs; the material itself was cDNA or gDNA.

Authors' methods: Nucleated cell number was recorded as an estimate derived from reference gene primer amplification. Data came from immunoSEQ multiplex PCR; TCRdb stores just in-frame clones and leaves some out. That table furnishes V, J and clone size, whereas the DNA furnished D and trimming. The repertoire holds fewer than 65,000 clones, with more than 75% as singletons. The V end lost 6 bases, the J end lost 5 bases, and 19 bases lay between the germline ends. This CDR3 region has 15 residues. CDR1 and CDR2 from the germline V gene are MNHEY and SVGAGI. The rearrangement joins TRBV6-5 to TRBJ2-5; possibly TRBD1 for D (6 bases). The TCR was taken from a human donor in a cohort sampled during active COVID-19. Sequencing used peripheral blood. The DNA of the CDR3 is TGTGCCAGCAGCCTCCGAGTCAGGGGCCCGGAGACCCAGTACTTC. Translating it yields CASSLRVRGPETQYF.